The rows below give T cell receptor beta chains drawn from one sample of a study of cytomegalovirus exposure and HLA in healthy donors. TCRdb keeps only in-frame clones here, not all; method: immunoSEQ multiplex PCR. The table has roughly 220,000 clones, 70% to 90% seen once; the top ten hold 2.9%. The sequencing sample was made of PBMCs. The receptors derive from a man younger than 40 in good health and CMV-seronegative. Both conserved end residues are part of each CDR3. D genes are given only for firm matches. For some rows the clone size is stated as once, few or many, or as a class when expanded; others skip it.

V gene,clone size,J gene,D gene,CDR3 DNA,CDR3 protein
TRBV6-6,NA,TRBJ2-7,TRBD1,TGTGCCAGCAGTTACTTGGGCGGCCAGGGGGAAGAGCAGTACTTC,CASSYLGGQGEEQYF
TRBV5-1,NA,TRBJ2-1,NA,TGCGCCAGCAGCTTGTACGGGGGTTTCGGGGGCAATGAGCAGTTCTTC,CASSLYGGFGGNEQFF
TRBV5-1,NA,TRBJ2-2,NA,TGCGCCAGCAGCTCCCTGGCTTCCGGGGAGCTGTTTTTT,CASSSLASGELFF
TRBV5-1,NA,TRBJ2-7,TRBD1,TGCGCCAGCAGCTTCAGACAGGGAGCGTACTACGAGCAGTACTTC,CASSFRQGAYYEQYF
TRBV2,once,TRBJ2-5,NA,TGTGCCAGCAGTGAAGTCAGGGTCAGGGAGACCCAGTACTTC,CASSEVRVRETQYF
TRBV10-3,NA,TRBJ2-1,NA,TGTGCCATCAATTATCGGGGGATAGGTGAGCAGTTCTTC,CAINYRGIGEQFF
TRBV6-1,NA,TRBJ1-1,TRBD1,TGTGCCAGCAGACTATCAGGACAGGGGGTGTCTGAAGCTTTCTTT,CASRLSGQGVSEAFF
TRBV27,NA,TRBJ2-3,NA,TGTGCCAGCAGTTTGGGCCAGAGCACAGATACGCAGTATTTT,CASSLGQSTDTQYF
TRBV5-5,NA,TRBJ2-5,NA,TGTGCCAGCAGCTTGACGCCGGCGGTACGGCAAGAGACCCAGTACTTC,CASSLTPAVRQETQYF
TRBV7-9,NA,TRBJ2-5,TRBD2,TGTGCCAGCAGCCTCCGTCTAGCGGGGGTAGAGACCCAGTACTTC,CASSLRLAGVETQYF
TRBV2,NA,TRBJ2-7,TRBD1,TGTGCCAGCAGGCCGGGACAGGGACTCTACGAGCAGTACTTC,CASRPGQGLYEQYF
TRBV4-1,NA,TRBJ1-5,NA,TGCGCCAGCAGCCAAGGCTCGCCGGATCAGCCCCAGCATTTT,CASSQGSPDQPQHF
TRBV27,NA,TRBJ2-1,TRBD2,TGTGCCAGCAGTTTATCGCTAGCGGGGCCCTGGTTCTTC,CASSLSLAGPWFF
TRBV18,NA,TRBJ1-1,NA,TGTGCCAGCTCACCAAGAACAGGGTCTTCCCGCGACACTGAAGCTTTCTTT,CASSPRTGSSRDTEAFF
TRBV19,few,TRBJ2-3,TRBD1,TGTGCCAGTAGTACTGGGACAGGGACTTTTAGCACAGATACGCAGTATTTT,CASSTGTGTFSTDTQYF
TRBV28,few,TRBJ2-1,NA,TGTGCCAGCAGTTCCAGTTCGTCCGGGGAGTCCTACAATGAGCAGTTCTTC,CASSSSSSGESYNEQFF
TRBV28,NA,TRBJ1-1,TRBD1,TGTGCCAGCAAAAACAGGGGGACTGAAGCTTTCTTT,CASKNRGTEAFF
TRBV9,NA,TRBJ2-7,TRBD1,TGTGCCAGCAGCCCGGGACAGGGGGTGGAGGAGCAGTACTTC,CASSPGQGVEEQYF
TRBV4-2,few,TRBJ2-2,TRBD2,TGTGCCAGCAGCCAAGCGGCTAGCGGGGGTACCGGGGAGCTGTTTTTT,CASSQAASGGTGELFF
TRBV6-1,NA,TRBJ2-7,NA,TGTGCCGTGGGGAGGTTGACCTACGAGCAGTACTTC,CAVGRLTYEQYF
TRBV19,NA,TRBJ1-5,NA,TGTGCCAGTAGGAGAGGTGGCAATCAGCCCCAGCATTTT,CASRRGGNQPQHF
TRBV19,NA,TRBJ2-2,NA,TGTGCCAGTAGTATTCGAGGTGCAGGGTCCACCGGGGAGCTGTTTTTT,CASSIRGAGSTGELFF
TRBV6-5,NA,TRBJ2-1,TRBD2,TGTGCCAGCAGTTACTTTGGTAGCGGGGCACATGAGCAGTTCTTC,CASSYFGSGAHEQFF
TRBV5-8,NA,TRBJ2-7,NA,TGTGCCAGCAGCTTGGGTACTACCTTCCCCTACGAGCAGTACTTC,CASSLGTTFPYEQYF
TRBV11-2,NA,TRBJ2-1,TRBD2,TGTGCCAGCAGCTTAGAAGGCGGGGGGGCCCACAATGAGCAGTTCTTC,CASSLEGGGAHNEQFF
TRBV5-5,NA,TRBJ1-5,TRBD1,TGTGCCAGCAGGGCAGGGGGCTCTTGGGGCAATCAGCCCCAGCATTTT,CASRAGGSWGNQPQHF
TRBV19,NA,TRBJ2-3,NA,TGTGCCAGTAGTTATCAGATTTTCACAGATACGCAGTATTTT,CASSYQIFTDTQYF
TRBV19,NA,TRBJ2-5,NA,TGTGCCAGTAGTACCCTCCGGGAGAAACAAGAGACCCAGTACTTC,CASSTLREKQETQYF
TRBV2,NA,TRBJ1-2,NA,TGTGCCAGCAGTGAATCCCGGGTGGCCGGCTATGGCTACACCTTC,CASSESRVAGYGYTF
TRBV5-4,NA,TRBJ2-7,TRBD2,TGTGCCAGCAGCTTAAGGGAGGGGAAATACGAGCAGTACTTC,CASSLREGKYEQYF
TRBV4-1,NA,TRBJ2-7,NA,TGCGCCAGCAGCCCCAGGGGATCCAGCGCCTACGAGCAGTACTTC,CASSPRGSSAYEQYF
TRBV28,NA,TRBJ1-1,NA,TGTGCCAGCAGTCCTAACAGGGTTAGCGCCACTGAAGCTTTCTTT,CASSPNRVSATEAFF
TRBV4-3,NA,TRBJ2-4,NA,TGCGCCAGCAGCCAAGATCTCGGGGAGTCGGCAAACATTCAGTACTTC,CASSQDLGESANIQYF
TRBV2,NA,TRBJ2-1,NA,TGTGCCAGCCCCGGGGGATCGCCCAATGAGCAGTTCTTC,CASPGGSPNEQFF
TRBV6-5,NA,TRBJ2-5,NA,TGTGCCAGCAGGGAGTCGGAGACCCAGTACTTC,CASRESETQYF
TRBV2,NA,TRBJ1-1,NA,TGTGCCAGCAGGGACTTAGCAGGGACACCGCTTGAAGCTTTCTTT,CASRDLAGTPLEAFF
TRBV19,NA,TRBJ1-5,TRBD1,TGTGCCAGTAGTATAACAGGGGGCAGCAATCAGCCCCAGCATTTT,CASSITGGSNQPQHF